The clone carrying this T cell receptor (beta chain) was seen a few times. This sample was included in a study of patients and donors after allogeneic stem cell transplantation. The CDR3 length is 14 residues. Germline lookup yields CDR1 SGHNT and CDR2 YYREEE (reference sequence). Trimming removed 0 bases at V and 4 bases at J, with 7 bases between. TCRdb itself ran the RT-PCR reads through MiXCR, one entry per CDR3 protein. The table records 410,000 or so distinct CDR3 sequences, around 15% of them present only once. V usage is TRBV5-4 and J usage is TRBJ2-2, with D unresolved. The sequence was obtained from a human donor who was either an allogeneic HSCT recipient or a stem cell or donor lymphocyte infusion donor (not recorded which). It is not recorded whose cells these are; they may come from a transplant donor. Sequencing used blood, either unsorted or a sorted T cell fraction (not recorded which). The DNA of the CDR3 is TGTGCCAGCAGCTTGGAACAGACCACCGGGGAGCTGTTTTTT. Amino acids: CASSLEQTTGELFF.